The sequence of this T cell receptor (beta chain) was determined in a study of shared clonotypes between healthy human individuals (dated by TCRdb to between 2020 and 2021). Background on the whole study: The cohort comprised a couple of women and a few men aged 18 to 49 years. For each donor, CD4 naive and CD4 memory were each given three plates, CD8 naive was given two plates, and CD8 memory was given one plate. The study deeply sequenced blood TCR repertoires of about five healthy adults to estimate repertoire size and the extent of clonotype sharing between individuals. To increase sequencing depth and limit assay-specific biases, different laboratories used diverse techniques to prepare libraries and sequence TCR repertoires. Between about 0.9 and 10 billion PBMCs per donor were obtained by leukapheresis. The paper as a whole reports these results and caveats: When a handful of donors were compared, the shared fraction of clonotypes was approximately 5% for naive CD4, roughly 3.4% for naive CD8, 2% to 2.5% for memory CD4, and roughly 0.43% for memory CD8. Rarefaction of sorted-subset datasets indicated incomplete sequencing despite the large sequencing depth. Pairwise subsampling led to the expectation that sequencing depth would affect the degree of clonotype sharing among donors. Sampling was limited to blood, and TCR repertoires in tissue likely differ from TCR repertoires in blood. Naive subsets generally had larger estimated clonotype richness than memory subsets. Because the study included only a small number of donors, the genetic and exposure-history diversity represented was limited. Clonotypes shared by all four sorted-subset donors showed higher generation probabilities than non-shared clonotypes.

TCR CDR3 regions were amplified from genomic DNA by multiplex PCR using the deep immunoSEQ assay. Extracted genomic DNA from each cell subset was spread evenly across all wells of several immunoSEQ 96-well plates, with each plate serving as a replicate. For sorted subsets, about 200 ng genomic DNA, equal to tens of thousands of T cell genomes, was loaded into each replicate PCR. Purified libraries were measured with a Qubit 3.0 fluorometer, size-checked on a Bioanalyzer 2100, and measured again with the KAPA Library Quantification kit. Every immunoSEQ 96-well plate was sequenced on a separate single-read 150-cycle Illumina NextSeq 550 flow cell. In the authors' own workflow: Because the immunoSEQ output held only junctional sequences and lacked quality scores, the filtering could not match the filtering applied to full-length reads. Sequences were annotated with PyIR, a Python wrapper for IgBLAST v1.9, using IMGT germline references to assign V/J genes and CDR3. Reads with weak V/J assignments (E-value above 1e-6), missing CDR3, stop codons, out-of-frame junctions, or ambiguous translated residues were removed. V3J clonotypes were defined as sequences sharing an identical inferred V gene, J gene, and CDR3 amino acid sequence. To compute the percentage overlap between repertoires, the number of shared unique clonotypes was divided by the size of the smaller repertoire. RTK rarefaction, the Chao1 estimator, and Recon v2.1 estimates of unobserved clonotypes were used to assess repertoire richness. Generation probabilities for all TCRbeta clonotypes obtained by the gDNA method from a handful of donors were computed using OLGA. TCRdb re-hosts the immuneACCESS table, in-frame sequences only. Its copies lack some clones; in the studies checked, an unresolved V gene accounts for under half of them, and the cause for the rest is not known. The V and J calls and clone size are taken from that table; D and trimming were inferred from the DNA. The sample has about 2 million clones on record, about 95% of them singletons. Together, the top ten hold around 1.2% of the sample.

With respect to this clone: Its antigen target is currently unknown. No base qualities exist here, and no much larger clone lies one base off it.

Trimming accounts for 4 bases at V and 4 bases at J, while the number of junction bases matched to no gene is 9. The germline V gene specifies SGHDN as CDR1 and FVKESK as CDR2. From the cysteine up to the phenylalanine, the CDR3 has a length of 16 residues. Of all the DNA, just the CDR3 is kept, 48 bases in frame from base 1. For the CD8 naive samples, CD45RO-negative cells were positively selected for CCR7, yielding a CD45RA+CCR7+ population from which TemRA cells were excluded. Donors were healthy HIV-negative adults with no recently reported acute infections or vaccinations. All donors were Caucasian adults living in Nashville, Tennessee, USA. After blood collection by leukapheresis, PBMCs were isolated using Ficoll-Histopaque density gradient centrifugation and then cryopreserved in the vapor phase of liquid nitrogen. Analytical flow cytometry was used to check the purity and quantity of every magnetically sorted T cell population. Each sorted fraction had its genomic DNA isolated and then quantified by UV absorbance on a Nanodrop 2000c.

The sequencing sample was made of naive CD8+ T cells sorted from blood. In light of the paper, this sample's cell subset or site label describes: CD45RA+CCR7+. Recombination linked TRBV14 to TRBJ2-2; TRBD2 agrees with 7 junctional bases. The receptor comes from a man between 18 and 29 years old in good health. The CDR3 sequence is CASSPSAGVITGELFF. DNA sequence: TGTGCCAGCAGCCCGTCCGCGGGAGTCATCACCGGGGAGCTGTTTTTT. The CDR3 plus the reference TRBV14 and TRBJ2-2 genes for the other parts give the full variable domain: EAGVTQFPSHSVIEKGQTVTLRCDPISGHDNLYWYRRVMGKEIKFLLHFVKESKQDESGMPNNRFLAERTGGTYSTLKVQPAELEDSGVYFCASSPSAGVITGELFFGEGSRLTVL.